Sequencing of this TCR beta chain was carried out in a study of T cells in Graves' hyperthyroidism and ophthalmopathy. The wider study: Prior to any treatment, at the point of initial diagnosis, peripheral blood was collected. Whole-study findings and limits: Most thyroid-expanded clonotypes above 0.001 were also found in blood.

This clonotype was counted at least ten times. The antigen is undetermined. RNA transcripts were the template for amplifying TCR beta CDR3 regions. HTBI primers were the set used in a first-round RT-PCR of the TCR CDR3. TCRdb fed the multiplex PCR reads into MiXCR, producing one record per CDR3 protein. The sample shows approximately 360,000 distinct CDR3 sequences, about 15% of them seen only once. These patients, aged 18 to 65, had recently diagnosed hyperthyroidism lasting under 2 months. Investigators excluded patients with uncontrolled infection, other autoimmune disease, pregnancy or lactation. The CDR3 extends over 10 amino acids. The ends were cut back, 3 bases at V and 3 bases at J, with 2 bases in the middle. The germline CDR1 and CDR2 sequences are SQVTM and ANQGSEA.

This receptor was taken from a young woman with Graves' hyperthyroidism that later progressed to Graves' ophthalmopathy. The chain is built from TRBV29-1 and TRBJ1-1, with D unresolved. The sample comprised blood. The CDR3 protein is CSVDYTEAFF. The DNA of the CDR3 is TGCAGCGTTGACTACACTGAAGCTTTCTTT.